This TCR beta chain came from a study of blood T cell repertoires in COVID-19. Germline V gives CDR1 MGHRA, CDR2 YSYEKL. The CDR3 sequence is 14 residues long. Trimming took 0 bases from V and 4 from J, leaving 9 bases between them. In the authors' methods: Reference gene primer amplification gave nucleated cell count estimates. The repertoire was sequenced with immunoSEQ multiplex PCR; TCRdb's copy has only in-frame clones and lacks some. The V and J calls and clone size are taken from that table; D and trimming were inferred from the DNA. The sample includes under 250,000 clones, around 88% of them seen just once.

The V call is TRBV4-1, the J call TRBJ1-1; weak D call: TRBD1 (5 bases). Source material: peripheral blood. The sequence derives from a woman aged 25 to 39 with COVID-19, enrolled during active disease. The CDR3 DNA follows: TGCGCCAGCAGCCAAGATGGGGGGTTCACTGAAGCTTTCTTT. It translates to CASSQDGGFTEAFF.